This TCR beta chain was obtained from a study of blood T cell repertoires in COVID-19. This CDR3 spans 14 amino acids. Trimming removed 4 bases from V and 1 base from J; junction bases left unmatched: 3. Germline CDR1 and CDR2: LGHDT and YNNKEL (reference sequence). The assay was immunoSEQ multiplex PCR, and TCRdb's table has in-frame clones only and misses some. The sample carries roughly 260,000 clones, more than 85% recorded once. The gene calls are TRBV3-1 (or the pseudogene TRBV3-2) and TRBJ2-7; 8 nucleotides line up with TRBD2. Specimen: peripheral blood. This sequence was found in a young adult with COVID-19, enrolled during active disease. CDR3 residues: CASSPGLGSYEQYF. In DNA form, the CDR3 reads TGTGCCAGCAGCCCGGGACTAGGGTCCTACGAGCAGTACTTC.